This T cell receptor beta chain was documented in a study of vaccination effects on CD4 cells after COVID-19. Notes on this clone: The antigen remains unidentified.

Subsequent to less than 13 days of culture, CD4+ T cells were isolated. Trimming left V 2 bases short and J 4 bases short, with 11 bases between. This CDR3 has 15 amino acids. Germline assignment: CDR1 SNHLY and CDR2 FYNNEI. The assay was immunoSEQ multiplex PCR, and TCRdb's table has in-frame clones only and misses some. The table has tens of thousands of clones, around 79% seen once; the top ten hold about 2.9%. Sequenced here: CD4+ T cells from PBMCs cultured without peptide, sampled before COVID-19 vaccination. The chain carries TRBV2 and TRBJ2-2; D is perhaps TRBD2 (6 bases). The source of this sequence is a human donor who received a COVID-19 vaccine. DNA of the CDR3: TGTGCCAGCAGTGAATGGCAGGGAGGCACCGGGGAGCTGTTTTTT. It is translated as CASSEWQGGTGELFF.